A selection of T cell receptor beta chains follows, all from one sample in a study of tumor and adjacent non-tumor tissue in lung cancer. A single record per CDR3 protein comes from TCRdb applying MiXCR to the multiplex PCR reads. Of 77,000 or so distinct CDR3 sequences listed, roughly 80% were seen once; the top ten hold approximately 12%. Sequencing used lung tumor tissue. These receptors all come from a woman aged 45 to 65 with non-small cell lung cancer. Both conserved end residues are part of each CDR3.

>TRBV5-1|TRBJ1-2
CASSQAMYGYTF
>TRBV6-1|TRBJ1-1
CASKVVGMKTEAFF
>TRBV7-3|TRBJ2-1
CASSLAHDTYIEQFF
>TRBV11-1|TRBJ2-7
CANNRKGAASYEQYF
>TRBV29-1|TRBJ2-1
CSTKKREGGGQFF
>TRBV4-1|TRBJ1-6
CASIHRKPGQSSYNSSLHF
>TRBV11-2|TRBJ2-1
CASSLESFNEQFF
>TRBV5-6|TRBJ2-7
CASSLLGLSYEQYF
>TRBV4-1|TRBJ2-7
CSGSQESRDEQYF
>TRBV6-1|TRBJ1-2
CASSEGRQGPAGCIF
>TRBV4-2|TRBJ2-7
CVSTQAKGAGNYEQYF
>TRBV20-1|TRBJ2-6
CSANTRDGVNVLTF
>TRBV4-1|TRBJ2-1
CAISGKFDLANEQFF
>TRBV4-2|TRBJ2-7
CASSQEGLAGEDSYEHYF
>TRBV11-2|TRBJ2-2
CASRLVLQRSTWELFF
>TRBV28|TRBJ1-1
CASSSAMEGNTVAFF
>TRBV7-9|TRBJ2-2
CASSFQGAQTGELFF
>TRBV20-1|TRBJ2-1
CSARDPRPYNEQFF
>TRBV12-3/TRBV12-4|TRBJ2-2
CTRRRRGTGELFF
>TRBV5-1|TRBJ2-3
CASSLVPGIGTDTQYF
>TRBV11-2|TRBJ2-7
CASSLSGSTNGQYF
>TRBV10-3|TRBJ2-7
CAISETTGGISSYEQYF
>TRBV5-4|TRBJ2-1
CASSFPVGNEQFF
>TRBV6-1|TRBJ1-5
CANSERVSREDQPQHF
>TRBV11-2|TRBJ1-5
CASSWDGYSSHPQHF
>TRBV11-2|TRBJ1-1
CASNLLMLGTETFF
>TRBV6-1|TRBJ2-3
CDITPGLAETDTQYF
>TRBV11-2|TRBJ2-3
CAGTLISRDTQYF
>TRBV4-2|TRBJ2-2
CASSQEFVGGRTGELSF
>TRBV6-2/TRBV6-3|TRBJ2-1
CASGGFNQQFF
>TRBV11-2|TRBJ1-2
CASTRTGEGYTF
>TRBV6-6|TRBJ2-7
CVSSGRESPYEQYF
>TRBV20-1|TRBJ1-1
CSATQGEVVTETFF
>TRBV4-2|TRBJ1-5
CASSQVPTGNTWVAYSNQPQHF
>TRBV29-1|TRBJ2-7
CNALRTSGMDYKQYF
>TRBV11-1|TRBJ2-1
CASSVADYTEQFF
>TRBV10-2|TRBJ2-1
CASSEFRGGLAGGDEQFF
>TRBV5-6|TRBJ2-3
CAGSPNTETQYF
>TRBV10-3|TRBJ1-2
CVISESYNYGYTF
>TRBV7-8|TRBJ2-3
CASNQTLGVSLATQNF
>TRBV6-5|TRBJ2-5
CVSSCDGVSKTQYF
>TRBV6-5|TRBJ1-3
CATGSDRGGNTIYF
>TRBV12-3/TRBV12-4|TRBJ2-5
CASPRRAGETRYF
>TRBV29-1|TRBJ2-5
CSVEGSREGEKATQKTQYF
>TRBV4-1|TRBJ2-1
CANSQDFLAGSSYNVQFF
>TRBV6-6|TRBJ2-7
CASSYGGVGASEQYF
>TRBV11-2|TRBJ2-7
CASSLHSSGRLSEQYF
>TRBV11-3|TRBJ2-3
CVSSLGRQESADTQYF
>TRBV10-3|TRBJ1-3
CVIIPDTLSGNTIYF
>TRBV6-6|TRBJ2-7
CASRRDGPVEQYF
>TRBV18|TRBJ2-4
CASSIPGTGNIRYF
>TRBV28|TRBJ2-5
CASSLGGRETQYF
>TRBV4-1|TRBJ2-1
CANSQDGATSLYNEQFF